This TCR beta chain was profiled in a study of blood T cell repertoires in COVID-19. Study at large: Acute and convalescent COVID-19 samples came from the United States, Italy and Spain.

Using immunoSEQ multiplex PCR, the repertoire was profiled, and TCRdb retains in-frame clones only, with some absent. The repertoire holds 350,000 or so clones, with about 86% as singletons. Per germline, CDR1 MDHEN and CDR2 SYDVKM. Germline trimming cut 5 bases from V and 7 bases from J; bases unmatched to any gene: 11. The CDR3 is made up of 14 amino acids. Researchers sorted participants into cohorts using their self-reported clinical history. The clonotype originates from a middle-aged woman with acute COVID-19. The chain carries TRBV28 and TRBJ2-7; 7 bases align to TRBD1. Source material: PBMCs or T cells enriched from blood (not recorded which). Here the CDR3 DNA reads TGTGCCAGCAGTCCGGGACAGAGAACGCGGGAGCAGTACTTC. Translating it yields CASSPGQRTREQYF.